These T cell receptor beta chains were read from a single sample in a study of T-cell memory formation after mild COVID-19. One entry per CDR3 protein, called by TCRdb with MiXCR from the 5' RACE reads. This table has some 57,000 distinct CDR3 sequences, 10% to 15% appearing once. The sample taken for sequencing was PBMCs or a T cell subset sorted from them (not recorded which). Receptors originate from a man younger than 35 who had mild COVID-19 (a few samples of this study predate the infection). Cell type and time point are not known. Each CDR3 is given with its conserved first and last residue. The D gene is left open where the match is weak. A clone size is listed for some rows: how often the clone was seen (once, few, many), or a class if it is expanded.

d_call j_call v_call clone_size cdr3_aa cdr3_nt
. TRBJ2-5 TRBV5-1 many CASSSLYPGRGETQYF TGCGCCAGCAGCTCTTTGTACCCCGGGCGGGGAGAGACCCAGTACTTC
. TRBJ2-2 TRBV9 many CASSRYTGELFF TGTGCCAGCAGCAGGTACACCGGGGAGCTGTTTTTT
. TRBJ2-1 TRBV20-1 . CSAKAPHNEQFF TGCAGTGCTAAGGCTCCCCACAATGAGCAGTTCTTC
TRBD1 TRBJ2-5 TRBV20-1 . CSASSPGQATETQYF TGCAGTGCAAGTTCGCCGGGACAGGCAACAGAGACCCAGTACTTC
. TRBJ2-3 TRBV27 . CASSFGRDTQYF TGTGCCAGCAGTTTCGGGCGGGATACGCAGTATTTT
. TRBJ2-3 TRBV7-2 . CASSPEGDTQYF TGTGCCAGCAGCCCAGAGGGGGATACGCAGTATTTT
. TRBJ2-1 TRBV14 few CASSLIYGPNEQFF TGTGCCAGCAGCCTAATATACGGACCCAATGAGCAGTTCTTC
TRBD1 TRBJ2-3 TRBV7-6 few CASSLVGGTGEDTQYF TGTGCCAGCAGCTTAGTTGGGGGGACAGGCGAAGATACGCAGTATTTT
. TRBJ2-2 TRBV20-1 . CSASSGRDTGELFF TGCAGTGCTAGCTCGGGAAGGGACACCGGGGAGCTGTTTTTT
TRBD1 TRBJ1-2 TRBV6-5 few CASSPGTGFHGYTF TGTGCCAGCAGTCCCGGGACAGGGTTTCATGGCTACACCTTC
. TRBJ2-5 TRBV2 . CASMILKSQYF TGTGCCAGCATGATCCTTAAGTCCCAGTACTTC
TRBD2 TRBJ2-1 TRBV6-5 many CASSYGLAGGTGQFF TGTGCCAGCAGTTACGGACTAGCGGGGGGGACCGGGCAGTTCTTC
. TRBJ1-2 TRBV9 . CASSPRLEGWGNGYTF TGTGCCAGCAGCCCTCGATTAGAGGGCTGGGGGAATGGCTACACCTTC
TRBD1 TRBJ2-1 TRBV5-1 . CASSLGRTGESLGHEQFF TGCGCCAGCAGCTTGGGGAGGACAGGGGAAAGTTTGGGACATGAGCAGTTCTTC
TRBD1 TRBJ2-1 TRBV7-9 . CASSLLTGFFNEQFF TGTGCCAGCAGCTTATTGACAGGGTTTTTCAATGAGCAGTTCTTC